Reported below is one TCR beta chain. Antigen: not known. The data were obtained in a study of T-cell memory formation after mild COVID-19. Study information: TCR clusters mostly belonged to single donors.

Germline V gene data show CDR1 as SNHLY and CDR2 as FYNNEI. There are 15 residues in the CDR3. V lost 7 bases and J lost 5; bases outside the gene matches: 8. 5'RACE with constant-segment primers yielded barcoded, UMI-tagged TCR alpha and TCR beta cDNA libraries. TCRdb recomputed calls from the 5' RACE reads with MiXCR, one row per CDR3 protein. The data contain about 400,000 distinct CDR3 sequences, about a sixth of them singletons. Notes on the study in general: Clones contracting over day 15 to 85 were CD4/CD8 balanced, with later expanders leaning CD4+. There were some responding clones in pre-infection memory, which suggested that cross-reactive memory had joined.

This receptor was identified in a young man who had mild COVID-19 (a few samples of this study predate the infection). Cell type and time point are not known. Sequencing was done on a sample of PBMCs or a T cell subset sorted from them (not recorded which). V usage is TRBV2 and J usage is TRBJ2-1; 10 bases are shared with TRBD2. CDR3 in DNA: TGTGCCAGCACCCTAGCGGGGGCTTGGGACAATGAGCAGTTCTTC. Its translation is CASTLAGAWDNEQFF.